The source of this T cell receptor beta chain is a study of response to subunit inactivated influenza vaccine (dated by TCRdb to 2016 to 2019). With respect to the entire study: Deep quantitative profiling of the T cell receptor repertoire was used in the study to follow responses to a trivalent subunit inactivated influenza vaccine. Results and caveats for the whole study, not just this receptor: The authors proposed that each seasonal influenza vaccination may bring in only a limited number of new T cells.

Receptors were amplified or captured by RT-PCR. Sequencing was performed on an Illumina HiSeq 2500. TCRdb applied fastp at Q25 and MiXCR to the public reads, then kept only in-frame beta chains. Rows matching on CDR3 protein sequence are summarized as one entry with the most common DNA and genes. Within this sample are under 200,000 distinct CDR3 sequences, with around 12% of them counted one time only. Of the sample, 25% to 30% falls within the top ten clones. This clonotype came up a few times. Its antigen remains undetermined. It has no much larger one-base neighbor in the sample; base qualities were not kept. Germline trimming: 6 bases from V, 5 bases from J; junction bases outside gene matches: 4. The CDR3 measures 13 amino acids from cysteine to phenylalanine. Here the CDR3 DNA is all that survives: 39 bases in frame from base 1. CDR1 and CDR2 (SQVTM, ANQGSEA) derive from the germline V gene. The data were also submitted as part of a second study, on T cells expressing NK-cell markers. Looking at the second paper: TCR beta cDNA libraries were made by 5'RACE template switching that added a universal primer site and unique molecular identifiers. Roughly 8 donors provided sorted CD3+CD56+NKG2C+, CD3+CD56+NKG2C- and CD3+CD56-NKG2C+ T-cell subsets, whose TCR beta-chain repertoires were profiled. Among the eight sequenced donors, seven were HCMV-seropositive and one was HCMV-seronegative. In several experiments an anti-gammadeltaTCR antibody was added to restrict sorting to alphabetaTCR-expressing T cells. For over five donors, the dominant CD3+CD56+NKG2C+ clonotypes were among the top 10 CD8+ clonotypes and accounted for roughly 1.0-7.5% of CD8+ T cells. Those dominant clonotypes were again the most abundant among CD3+CD56-NKG2C+ cells in a handful of donors, at roughly 25-65%. Whether the expanded NKG2C-expressing T cell clones were specific for HCMV antigens remained unclear. The study sequenced eight donors, all healthy volunteers chosen at random: three men and five women. To determine HCMV serostatus, a commercial ELISA kit was used to detect HCMV-specific IgG in serum. Ficoll density gradient centrifugation was used to isolate peripheral blood mononuclear cells from blood. Magnetic immunoseparation with Miltenyi isolation kits was used to isolate CD4+ and CD8+ T cells from PBMC. cDNA synthesis was primed from the TCR beta constant segment and was followed by two successive PCR amplification steps. Sequencing of the libraries produced 2 x 150 bp reads on Illumina HiSeq 2000/2500, MiSeq or NextSeq. MIGEC was used to demultiplex reads and group reads by UMI, and MiTCR was used to assemble and quantify clonotypes. To exclude erroneous sequences, only TCR cDNA sequences supported by at least two reads were retained. The tcR package was used for downstream repertoire analysis, with clonotypes matched between fractions based on CDR3 nucleotide sequence plus V segment. VDJmatch was used to annotate antigen specificity against VDJdb, with one amino acid substitution in CDR3 allowed.

The input for sequencing was CD8+ T cells sorted from PBMCs, taken 11 to 12 days after vaccination. Recombination connected TRBV29-1 to TRBJ2-2, and 9 bases in between align with TRBD1. The receptor's source is a middle-aged man who received an inactivated influenza vaccine. Donor details come from another sample of the same person, matched by shared clones. The encoded CDR3 is CSVQGARTGELFF. The nucleotide sequence reads TGCAGCGTACAGGGGGCGCGTACCGGGGAGCTGTTTTTT.